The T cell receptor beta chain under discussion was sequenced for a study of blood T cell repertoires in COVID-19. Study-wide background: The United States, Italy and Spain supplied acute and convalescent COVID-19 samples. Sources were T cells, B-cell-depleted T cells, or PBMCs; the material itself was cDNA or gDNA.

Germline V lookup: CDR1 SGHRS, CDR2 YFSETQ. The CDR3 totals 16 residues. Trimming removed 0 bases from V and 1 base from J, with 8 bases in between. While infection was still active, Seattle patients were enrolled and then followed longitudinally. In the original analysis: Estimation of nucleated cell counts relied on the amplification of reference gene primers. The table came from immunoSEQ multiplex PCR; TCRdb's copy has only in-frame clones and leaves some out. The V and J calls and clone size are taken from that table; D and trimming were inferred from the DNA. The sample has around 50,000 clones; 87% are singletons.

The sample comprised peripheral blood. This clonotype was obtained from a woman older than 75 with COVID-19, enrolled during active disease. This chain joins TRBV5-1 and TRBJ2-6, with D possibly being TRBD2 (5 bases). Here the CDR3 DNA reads TGCGCCAGCAGCTTGGCCCGGGGTTCTGGGGCCAACGTCCTGACTTTC. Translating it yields CASSLARGSGANVLTF.